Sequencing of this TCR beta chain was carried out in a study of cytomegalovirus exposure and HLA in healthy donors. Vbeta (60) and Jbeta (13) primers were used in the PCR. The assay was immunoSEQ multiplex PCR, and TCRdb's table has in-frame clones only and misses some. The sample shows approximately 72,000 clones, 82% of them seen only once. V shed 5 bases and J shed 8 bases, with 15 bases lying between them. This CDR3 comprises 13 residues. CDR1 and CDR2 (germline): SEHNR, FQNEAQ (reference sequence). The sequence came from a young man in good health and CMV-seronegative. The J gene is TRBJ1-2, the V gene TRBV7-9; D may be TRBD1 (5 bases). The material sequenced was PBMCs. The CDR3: CASSLENGGGYTF. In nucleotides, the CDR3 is TGTGCCAGCAGCCTGGAGAACGGGGGGGGCTACACCTTC.